This T cell receptor beta chain was profiled in a study of shared clonotypes between healthy human individuals. The method was immunoSEQ multiplex PCR; TCRdb's version includes in-frame clones alone and lacks a portion of them. The repertoire holds about 2.4 million clones, with 93% as singletons. The CDR3 covers 13 residues. V gave up 6 bases and J gave up 4 bases; unmatched junction bases: 5. The germline CDR1 and CDR2 sequences are MNHNS and SASEGT. Only Caucasian adults living in Nashville, Tennessee made up the donor group. The sequencing input was naive CD4+ T cells from PBMCs. Subset given: CD45RA+ positively selected. The sequence was obtained from a man in his late teens or twenties in good health. Some clones in this sample may be carry-over from other donors' samples. This sequence joins TRBV6-1 and TRBJ2-7; 8 nucleotides agree with TRBD1. The CDR3 spells CASSKTGEYEQYF. The CDR3 coding sequence is TGTGCCAGCAGCAAGACAGGGGAGTACGAGCAGTACTTC.